This T cell receptor beta chain was captured in a study of T cells expressing NK-cell markers. Whole-study context: Investigators obtained TCR beta repertoires from sorted CD3+CD56+NKG2C+, CD3+CD56+NKG2C- and CD3+CD56-NKG2C+ T cells.

TCRdb reworked the 5' RACE reads into one entry per CDR3 protein, no DNA. The table counts 500,000 to 600,000 distinct CDR3 sequences; less than 4.5% lies in the top ten. This CDR3 is built from 13 residues. The V gene's germline CDR1 is SQVTM and CDR2 ANQGSEA. The clonotype comes from a man aged 18 to 29 in good health. The chain uses TRBV29-1 and TRBJ1-1. The sequenced material came from blood T cells: a sorted CD56 or NKG2C T cell subset, CD4+ or CD8+ T cells, or bulk PBMC T cells (not recorded which). The CDR3 is CSVESVRSTEAFF.